What follows are 9 T cell receptor beta chains derived from one specimen sequenced in a study of T cells in Graves' hyperthyroidism and ophthalmopathy. The investigators amplified TCR beta CDR3 regions from RNA transcripts. Primed by the HTBI set, a first-round RT-PCR was run on the TCR CDR3. One entry per CDR3 protein, called by TCRdb with MiXCR from the multiplex PCR reads. In the table there are a few hundred thousand distinct CDR3 sequences, 17% of which are singletons. Specimen: blood. These receptors came from a woman aged 45-65 years with Graves' hyperthyroidism.

The chain couples TRBV11-3 to TRBJ1-2, with 7 bases matching TRBD1. J was trimmed by 7 bases and V by 5 bases; bases with no gene match: 10. The CDR3 has 14 residues. Per the germline V gene, CDR1 is SGHNT and CDR2 is YENEEA. Written as DNA, the CDR3 is TGTGCCAGCAGCGTAGCTGACAGGGTGGGTGGCTACACCTTC. It encodes CASSVADRVGGYTF.

The chain combines TRBV29-1 with TRBJ2-3; 11 bases align to TRBD2. This CDR3 spans 19 amino acids. The ends lost 4 bases at V and 1 base at J; junction bases unmatched: 16. Germline CDR1 reads SQVTM; CDR2 reads ANQGSEA. The CDR3 region is CSVVYLNSGRARGTDTQYF. The CDR3 nucleotides read TGCAGCGTTGTCTACCTAAATAGCGGGAGGGCCCGGGGCACAGATACGCAGTATTTT.

This clonotype was seen at least ten times. The junction differs from germline at one of its ends, possibly a read error. This chain uses TRBV7-7 with TRBJ2-2, with unresolved D. The CDR3 length is 14 residues. The V gene's germline CDR1 is SSHAT and CDR2 FNYEAQ (reference sequence). The CDR3, as DNA: TGTGCTAGCAGCTCCCAGGACGCGACCGGGGAGCTGTTTTTT. Translated: CASSSQDATGELFF.

The chain uses TRBV5-4 and TRBJ2-7; D is perhaps TRBD1 (6 bases). Germline V gene data show CDR1 as SGHNT and CDR2 as YYREEE (reference sequence). Deletions cut 4 bases from V and 0 bases from J, with 11 bases between. The CDR3 consists of 14 residues. The CDR3 here is CASSQRQDSYEQYF. The CDR3 region has the DNA TGTGCCAGCAGCCAAAGACAGGACTCCTACGAGCAGTACTTC.

This clonotype occurred many times. The CDR3: CATSDSGTSGSGEQYF. For the CDR3, the DNA is TGTGCCACCAGTGATTCCGGGACTAGCGGGAGTGGCGAGCAGTACTTC. The J gene is TRBJ2-7, the V gene TRBV24-1; 14 bases line up with TRBD2. Trimming at V came to 2 bases and at J to 6 bases, leaving 5 bases not matched to a gene. This CDR3 is built from 16 residues. Germline V CDR1 and CDR2: KGHDR, SFDVKD.

In this sample, this clonotype turned up once. The genes are TRBV28 and TRBJ2-4, with 8 nucleotides matching TRBD1. Trimming took 4 bases from V and 4 from J; bases not matched to a gene: 6. The length of the CDR3 is 15 residues. In germline, CDR1 is MDHEN, CDR2 SYDVKM. The CDR3 here is CASSSKDRVKNIQYF. CDR3 sequence (DNA): TGTGCCAGCAGTTCAAAGGACAGGGTGAAAAACATTCAGTACTTC. The variable domain in full, completed from reference TRBV28 and TRBJ2-4, reads DVKVTQSSRYLVKRTGEKVFLECVQDMDHENMFWYRQDPGLGLRLIYFSYDVKMKEKGDIPEGYSVSREKKERFSLILESASTNQTSMYLCASSSKDRVKNIQYFGAGTRLSVL.

The chain is built from TRBV5-1 and TRBJ2-7; D is ambiguous. The CDR3 has 16 residues. Germline CDR1 is SGHRS and CDR2 is YFSETQ. The V end was cut by 1 base, the J end by 3 bases, with 17 bases between. CDR3 sequence: CASSLSSGANFYEQYF. Here the CDR3 DNA reads TGCGCCAGCAGCTTGTCATCAGGAGCAAATTTCTACGAGCAGTACTTC. The full variable domain, its missing parts supplied by reference TRBV5-1 and TRBJ2-7, is KAGVTQTPRYLIKTRGQQVTLSCSPISGHRSVSWYQQTPGQGLQFLFEYFSETQRNKGNFPGRFSGRQFSNSRSEMNVSTLELGDSALYLCASSLSSGANFYEQYFGPGTRLTVT.

The chain uses TRBV4-1 and TRBJ2-7, with 12 bases fitting TRBD1. The ends lost 0 bases at V and 2 bases at J; junction bases unmatched: 5. The CDR3 totals 17 residues. Germline V lookup: CDR1 MGHRA, CDR2 YSYEKL. CDR3 amino acids: CASSQDPGQGAPYEQYF. CDR3 coding DNA: TGCGCCAGCAGCCAAGATCCGGGACAGGGGGCTCCCTACGAGCAGTACTTC.

The chain couples TRBV28 to TRBJ2-7, with 8 bases identical to TRBD1. Per germline, CDR1 MDHEN and CDR2 SYDVKM. This CDR3 has 15 residues. After removal of 6 bases from V and 0 bases from J, the junction contained 7 bases not matched to a gene. CDR3 DNA sequence: TGTGCCAGCAGCTTGGGACAGGTCGCCTCCTACGAGCAGTACTTC. This sequence encodes CASSLGQVASYEQYF.